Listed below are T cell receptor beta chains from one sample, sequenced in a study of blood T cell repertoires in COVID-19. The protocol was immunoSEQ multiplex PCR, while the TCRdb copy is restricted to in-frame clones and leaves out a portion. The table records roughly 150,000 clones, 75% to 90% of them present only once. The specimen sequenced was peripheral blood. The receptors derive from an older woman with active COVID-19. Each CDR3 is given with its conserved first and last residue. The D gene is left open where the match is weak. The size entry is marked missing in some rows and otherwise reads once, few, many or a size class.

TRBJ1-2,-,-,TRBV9,CASHNGNYGYTF,TGTGCCAGTCATAACGGTAACTATGGCTACACCTTC
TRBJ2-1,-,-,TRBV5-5,CASSSLEVNEQFF,TGTGCCAGCAGCTCCCTGGAGGTAAATGAGCAGTTCTTC
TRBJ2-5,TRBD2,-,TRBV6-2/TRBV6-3,CASSSPTSGRSKTQYF,TGTGCCAGCAGTTCCCCGACTAGCGGGAGGTCGAAGACCCAGTACTTC
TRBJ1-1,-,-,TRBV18,CASSPDMNTEAFF,TGTGCCAGCTCGCCAGACATGAACACTGAAGCTTTCTTT
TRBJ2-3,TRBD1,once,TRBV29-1,CSIRTGTSTDTQYF,TGCAGCATAAGGACAGGGACTAGCACAGATACGCAGTATTTT
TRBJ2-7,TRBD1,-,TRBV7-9,CASSLGQGRRRAPHEQYF,TGTGCCAGCAGCTTAGGACAGGGGCGAAGGAGGGCCCCCCACGAGCAGTACTTC
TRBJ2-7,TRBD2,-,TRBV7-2,CASSLSWTSDYEQYF,TGTGCCAGCAGCCTATCCTGGACTAGCGACTACGAGCAGTACTTC
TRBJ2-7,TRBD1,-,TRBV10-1,CASRAPRDRAYEQYF,TGCGCCAGCAGGGCCCCCCGGGACAGGGCCTACGAGCAGTACTTC
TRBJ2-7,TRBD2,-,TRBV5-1,CASSLEPSGSYEQYF,TGCGCCAGCAGCTTGGAGCCTAGCGGGAGCTACGAGCAGTACTTC
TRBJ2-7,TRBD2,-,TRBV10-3,CATGGTDIGGYEQYF,TGTGCCACGGGGGGGACGGATATCGGTGGCTACGAGCAGTACTTC
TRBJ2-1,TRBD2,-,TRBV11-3,CASSLGTSGRSSYNEQFF,TGTGCCAGCAGCCTCGGGACTAGCGGGAGGAGCTCCTACAATGAGCAGTTCTTC
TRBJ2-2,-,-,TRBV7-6,CASSFFPGEVDGELFF,TGTGCCAGCAGCTTTTTTCCAGGGGAAGTGGACGGGGAGCTGTTTTTT
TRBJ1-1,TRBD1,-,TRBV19,CASKIGTANTEAFF,TGTGCCAGTAAGATCGGGACAGCGAACACTGAAGCTTTCTTT
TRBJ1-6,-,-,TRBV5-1,CASSSQDLSYNSPLHF,TGCGCCAGCAGCTCCCAGGATCTCTCCTATAATTCACCCCTCCACTTT
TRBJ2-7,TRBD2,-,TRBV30,CAWSVRGRLGEQYF,TGTGCCTGGAGTGTTCGCGGGAGGTTGGGCGAGCAGTACTTC
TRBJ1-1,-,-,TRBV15,CATAPRWNTEAFF,TGTGCCACCGCGCCCAGGTGGAACACTGAAGCTTTCTTT
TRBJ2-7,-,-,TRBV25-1,CASSVSEDGSREQYF,TGTGCCAGCAGTGTGTCGGAGGACGGCTCCCGCGAGCAGTACTTC
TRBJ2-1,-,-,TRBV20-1,CSASFLREQFF,TGCAGTGCTAGCTTCCTACGTGAGCAGTTCTTC
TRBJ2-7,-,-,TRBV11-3,CASSLGQSSYEQYF,TGTGCCAGCAGCTTAGGACAGAGCTCCTACGAGCAGTACTTC
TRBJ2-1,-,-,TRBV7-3,CASSFRAGGNEQFF,TGTGCCAGCAGCTTCCGGGCAGGGGGGAATGAGCAGTTCTTC
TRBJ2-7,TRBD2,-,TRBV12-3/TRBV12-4,CASSGIPSYEQYF,TGTGCCAGTAGCGGGATACCTTCCTACGAGCAGTACTTC
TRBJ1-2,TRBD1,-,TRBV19,CASTLDRGFYGYTF,TGTGCCAGTACCCTGGACAGGGGATTTTATGGCTACACCTTC
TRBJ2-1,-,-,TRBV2,CASRGAREQFF,TGTGCCAGCAGGGGAGCGAGAGAGCAGTTCTTC
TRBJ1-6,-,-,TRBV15,CATSRGTLGSPLHF,TGTGCCACCAGCAGGGGGACATTGGGTTCACCCCTCCACTTT
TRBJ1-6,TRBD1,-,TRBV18,CASSFDRGNSPLHF,TGTGCCAGCTCATTCGACAGGGGGAATTCACCCCTCCACTTT
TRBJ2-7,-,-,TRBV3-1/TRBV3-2,CASSQGALVYEQYF,TGTGCCAGCAGCCAAGGGGCACTCGTCTACGAGCAGTACTTC
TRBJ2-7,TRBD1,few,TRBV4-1,CASSQGRTGDEQYF,TGCGCCAGCAGCCAAGGGAGGACAGGGGACGAGCAGTACTTC
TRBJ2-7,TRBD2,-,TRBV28,CASSLMALAGQGEQYF,TGTGCCAGCAGTTTAATGGCGCTAGCGGGACAAGGCGAGCAGTACTTC
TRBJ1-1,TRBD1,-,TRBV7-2,CASSLGTGWVNTEAFF,TGTGCCAGCAGCTTGGGGACAGGGTGGGTGAACACTGAAGCTTTCTTT
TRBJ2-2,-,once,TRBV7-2,CASSPRQGGTGELFF,TGTGCCAGCAGCCCTCGACAGGGAGGCACCGGGGAGCTGTTTTTT
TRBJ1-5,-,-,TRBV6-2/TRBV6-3,CASSYRGAGNQPQHF,TGTGCCAGCAGTTACCGCGGGGCAGGAAATCAGCCCCAGCATTTT
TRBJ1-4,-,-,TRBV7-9,CASRRTDTAANEKLFF,TGTGCCAGCAGGCGTACCGATACGGCGGCTAATGAAAAACTGTTTTTT
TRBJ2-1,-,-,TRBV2,CASTSGGLSRDNEQFF,TGTGCCAGCACCAGTGGGGGCCTCAGCCGGGACAATGAGCAGTTCTTC
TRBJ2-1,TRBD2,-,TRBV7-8,CASSLDWAGGTNEQFF,TGTGCCAGCAGCTTAGACTGGGCGGGAGGGACCAATGAGCAGTTCTTC
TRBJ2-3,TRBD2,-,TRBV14,CASSQGWIPGLAGAADTQYF,TGTGCCAGCAGCCAAGGGTGGATTCCGGGACTAGCGGGAGCGGCAGATACGCAGTATTTT
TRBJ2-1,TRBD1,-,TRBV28,CASSHSTGGYNEQFF,TGTGCCAGCAGCCACTCGACAGGGGGGTACAATGAGCAGTTCTTC
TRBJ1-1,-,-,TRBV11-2,CASSSPPLQAFF,TGTGCCAGCAGCTCGCCCCCGCTACAAGCTTTCTTT
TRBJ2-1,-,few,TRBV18,CASSPGNPSLPFF,TGTGCCAGCTCACCCGGGAATCCCAGCCTTCCGTTCTTC
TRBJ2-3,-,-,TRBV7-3,CASSLATSTDTQYF,TGTGCCAGCAGCTTAGCTACTAGCACAGATACGCAGTATTTT
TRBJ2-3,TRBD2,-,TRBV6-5,CASSSRTLAGADTQYF,TGTGCCAGCAGTTCAAGGACCTTAGCGGGAGCGGATACGCAGTATTTT
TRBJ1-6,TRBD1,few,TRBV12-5,CASGSPLGTVQLLHF,TGTGCTAGTGGTTCTCCCCTAGGGACAGTGCAACTCCTCCACTTT
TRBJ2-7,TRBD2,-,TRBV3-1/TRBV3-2,CASSQGTSPEYEQYF,TGTGCCAGCAGCCAAGGGACTAGTCCAGAGTACGAGCAGTACTTC
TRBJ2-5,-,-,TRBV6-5,CASPTEWQETQYF,TGTGCCAGTCCGACAGAATGGCAAGAGACCCAGTACTTC
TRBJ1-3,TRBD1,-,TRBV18,CASSPSGTGLQTIYF,TGTGCCAGCTCACCATCGGGGACAGGCCTACAGACCATATATTTT
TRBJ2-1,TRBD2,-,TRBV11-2,CASSSGTSGSSQFF,TGTGCCAGCAGCTCTGGGACTAGCGGGAGTTCCCAGTTCTTC
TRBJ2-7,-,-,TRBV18,CASSRKAIVQGFYEQYF,TGTGCCAGCTCACGAAAGGCTATAGTTCAGGGGTTCTACGAGCAGTACTTC
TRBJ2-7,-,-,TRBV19,CASSPDSAYEQYF,TGTGCCAGTAGCCCGGACTCGGCCTACGAGCAGTACTTC